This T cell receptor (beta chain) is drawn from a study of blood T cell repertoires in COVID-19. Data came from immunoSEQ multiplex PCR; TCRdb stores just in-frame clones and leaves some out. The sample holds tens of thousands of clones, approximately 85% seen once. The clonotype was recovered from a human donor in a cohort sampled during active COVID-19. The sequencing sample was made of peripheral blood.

The CDR3 loop reads CASSFTETQYF. The CDR3 DNA reads TGTGCCAGCAGTTTTACTGAGACCCAGTACTTC. The chain is built from TRBV28 and TRBJ2-5; D is unclear. The CDR3 consists of 11 residues. Germline CDR1 is MDHEN and CDR2 is SYDVKM. The V gene lost 3 bases and the J gene lost 5 bases, with 4 bases spanning the gap.